Shown below are 13 T cell receptor beta chains from a single sample sequenced in a study of blood T cells in healthy people across ages. A second PCR of roughly 7 to 11 cycles used a sample-barcoded 5' primer and a J-beta primer mix. TCRdb reanalysed the 5' RACE reads using MiXCR and keeps one entry per CDR3 protein. The sample lists roughly 1,100,000 distinct CDR3 sequences, under 30% occurring once. These data were also filed under a second study, of T cells of mothers and their children.

The sequencing sample was made of blood. The receptors derive from a girl aged 2 to 9 in good health.

V and J are TRBV9 and TRBJ2-5; D remains unclear. Matching the DNA end better, TRBJ2-1 makes the J call doubtful. Germline values: CDR1 SGDLS, CDR2 YYNGEE. There are 17 residues in the CDR3. CDR3 sequence (DNA): TGTGCCAGCAGCCACCCGTCTGGGAATGTCCCCTACAATGAGCAGTTCTTC. Its translation: CASSHPSGNVPYNEQFF.

The CDR3 is CASSGWGAGGRPSDNEQFF. The CDR3, as DNA: TGTGCCAGCAGCGGATGGGGTGCTGGCGGGAGGCCCAGCGACAATGAGCAGTTCTTC. The V gene is TRBV9, the J gene TRBJ2-5, with TRBD2 matching 8 bases. Gene TRBJ2-1 matches the end of the DNA better, so the J call may be wrong. The CDR3 spans 19 residues. Germline loops: CDR1 SGDLS, CDR2 YYNGEE.

This clonotype was seen only a few times. The rearrangement links TRBV10-3 to TRBJ2-5; TRBD2 matches 7 bases. The length of the CDR3 is 13 residues. Per germline, CDR1 ENHRY and CDR2 SYGVKD. The J segment lost 5 bases and the V segment lost 7 bases, leaving 7 bases of the junction unmatched. The CDR3 sequence is CAINGGSGETQYF. CDR3 DNA: TGTGCCATCAACGGCGGGAGCGGCGAGACCCAGTACTTC.

The chain links TRBV27 to TRBJ2-4; 10 nucleotides line up with TRBD2. Germline V gives CDR1 MNHEY, CDR2 SMNVEV (reference sequence). The CDR3 is made up of 14 amino acids. Losses at the gene ends were 5 bases for V and 7 bases for J; bases not matched to a gene: 5. CDR3 DNA sequence: TGTGCCAGCAGTGCTATAGCGGGAGGTAACATTCAGTACTTC. This sequence encodes CASSAIAGGNIQYF.

A few counts support this clonotype. This chain joins TRBV2 and TRBJ1-5, with TRBD1 matching 10 bases. CDR1 is SNHLY and CDR2 is FYNNEI in the germline V gene. The CDR3 is made up of 16 amino acids. Trimming at V came to 4 bases and at J to 6 bases, leaving 9 bases not matched to a gene. CDR3: CASSAPGTGEFQPQHF. The CDR3 bases are TGTGCCAGCAGTGCGCCCGGGACAGGGGAATTTCAGCCCCAGCATTTT.

The chain employs TRBV7-3 and TRBJ2-5; 8 bases are a match to TRBD2. The end of the DNA fits TRBJ2-1 better, so the J call may be wrong. CDR3 length: 15 amino acids. Germline V gene lookup returns CDR1 SGHTA and CDR2 FQGTGA. Here the CDR3 reads CASSLVLAENNEQFF. CDR3 in DNA: TGTGCCAGCAGCTTGGTACTAGCGGAAAACAATGAGCAGTTCTTC.

The V gene is TRBV28, the J gene TRBJ2-1, with D possibly matching TRBD1 (6 bases). The CDR3 runs to 15 residues. Germline assignment: CDR1 MDHEN and CDR2 SYDVKM. With 3 bases removed from V and 4 bases from J, the gap between germline ends came to 13 bases. The DNA for the CDR3 is TGTGCCAGCAGTTTCTCCCGAACAGGGTACAATGAGCAGTTCTTC. Translating gives CASSFSRTGYNEQFF.

The chain combines TRBV27 with TRBJ1-5; D unclear. This CDR3 has 16 amino acids. V lost 5 bases and J lost 1, with 15 bases in between. Per the germline V gene, CDR1 is MNHEY and CDR2 is SMNVEV (reference sequence). The CDR3 here is CASSPFPRRSNQPQHF. The CDR3, as DNA: TGTGCCAGCAGTCCCTTTCCCCGGCGCAGCAATCAGCCCCAGCATTTT.

Comment on this clonotype: The junction shows a germline mismatch at one end, possibly a read error. The chain couples TRBV12-3 or TRBV12-4 to TRBJ1-3; 7 nucleotides line up with TRBD1. The CDR3 loop spans 12 amino acids. The CDR3 sequence: CACGTAGNTIYF. CDR3 in DNA: TGCGCCTGCGGGACAGCTGGAAACACCATATATTTT.

The V and J genes are TRBV20-1 and TRBJ2-3; 13 bases fit TRBD2. Germline V gives CDR1 DFQATT, CDR2 SNEGSKA (reference sequence). This CDR3 contains 19 residues. Unmatched junction bases numbered 11, after V lost 2 bases and J lost 0 bases. The CDR3 coding sequence is TGCAGTGCTAGACCGGGACTAGCGGGACCTCACACTAGCACAGATACGCAGTATTTT. Translated, it gives CSARPGLAGPHTSTDTQYF.

This clonotype was counted a few times. This chain joins TRBV5-1 and TRBJ2-1; D perhaps matches TRBD1 (6 bases). Trimming shortened V by 1 base and J by 6 bases, and 11 bases separated the two germline ends. The CDR3 totals 14 residues. Looked up from germline, CDR1 is SGHRS and CDR2 is YFSETQ. In nucleotides, the CDR3 is TGCGCCAGCAGCTTGCAACAGGGTAGCAATGAGCAGTTCTTC. This gives the protein CASSLQQGSNEQFF.

V gene TRBV5-4 combines with J gene TRBJ2-1; 12 bases match TRBD2. The DNA matches TRBJ2-7 better at its end, which makes the J call doubtful. CDR1 SGHNT and CDR2 YYREEE come from the germline V gene (reference sequence). The CDR3 has 15 amino acids. CDR3 in DNA: TGTGCCAGCAGAAATCTAGCGGGAGGGGCCCCCGAGCAGTACTTC. Translated, it gives CASRNLAGGAPEQYF.

This chain's CDR3 is CASSLVSGAQETQYF. The CDR3 coding sequence is TGTGCCAGCAGCTTAGTCTCAGGGGCCCAAGAGACCCAGTACTTC. The V call is TRBV7-2, the J call TRBJ2-5, with a weak D call TRBD1 (6 bases). Trimming removed 1 base from V and 1 base from J, with 10 bases in between. Germline-derived CDR1 and CDR2 are SGHTA and FQGNSA. CDR3 length: 15 amino acids. Full variable domain (remainder filled in from reference TRBV7-2 and TRBJ2-5): GAGVSQSPSNKVTEKGKDVELRCDPISGHTALYWYRQSLGQGLEFLIYFQGNSAPDKSGLPSDRFSAERTGGSVSTLTIQRTQQEDSAVYLCASSLVSGAQETQYFGPGTRLLVL.